This T cell receptor beta chain was recorded in a study of T cell changes during pregnancy in multiple sclerosis. Using immunoSEQ multiplex PCR, the repertoire was profiled, and TCRdb retains in-frame clones only, with some absent. The sample consists of tens of thousands of clones, roughly 92% of them appearing once. V gave up 4 bases and J gave up 0 bases, with 13 bases separating them. This CDR3 is 16 amino acids long. From germline, CDR1 is SNHLY and CDR2 FYNNEI. The sequence derives from a female donor with multiple sclerosis, enrolled in a pregnancy study. The sample here was peripheral blood, taken before pregnancy. The V gene is TRBV2, the J gene TRBJ2-1, with a possible D match to TRBD1 (5 bases). DNA for the CDR3: TGTGCCAGCAGTGCGACAGCCATTCTCTCCTACAATGAGCAGTTCTTC. This codes for CASSATAILSYNEQFF.